This TCR beta chain was captured in a study of cytomegalovirus exposure and HLA in healthy donors. Whole-study context: The approximately 120 validation repertoires, a later analysis reported, used the same platform as the 666 first-cohort repertoires. Whole-study results and caveats: In the 120 or so validation repertoires, just under 95% of cluster scores exceeded 0, per a later analysis.

Data came from immunoSEQ multiplex PCR; TCRdb stores just in-frame clones and leaves some out. The sample records 250,000 or so clones, roughly 87% being singletons. On this clone itself: No antigen is known for it.

The CDR3 sequence is 13 residues long. V lost 7 bases, J lost 0 bases, and 13 bases lay in between. CDR1 SQVTM and CDR2 ANQGSEA come from the germline V gene. The source of this sequence is a young man in good health and CMV-seropositive. The specimen sequenced was PBMCs. The V and J genes are TRBV29-1 and TRBJ2-7; D is undetermined. CDR3: CSANSGNSYEQYF. The CDR3 DNA sequence: TGCAGCGCAAACTCTGGCAACTCCTACGAGCAGTACTTC.